This record concerns one T cell receptor (beta chain) sequence. Repertoires were generated with immunoSEQ multiplex PCR, while TCRdb's copy carries only in-frame clones and drops some. The sample lists 60,000 to 70,000 clones, 82% occurring once. V lost 1 base and J 6 bases, leaving 16 bases between the germline ends. The CDR3 is made up of 15 amino acids. The germline V gene has CDR1 GTSNPN and CDR2 SVGIG (reference sequence). This specimen comes from a study of glioma-infiltrating T cells after dendritic cell vaccination. As for the study in general: Dendritic cell vaccination trial patients had either newly diagnosed or recurrent glioblastoma. At biweekly intervals, patients got three intradermal dendritic cell vaccine injections.

The sequence came from a human donor with glioblastoma. V is TRBV30 and J is TRBJ1-5; D uncertain. The sample was blood, taken before dendritic cell vaccination. The CDR3 sequence is CAWSETSGGSQPQHF. CDR3 bases: TGTGCCTGGAGTGAGACATCCGGAGGTAGTCAGCCCCAGCATTTT.